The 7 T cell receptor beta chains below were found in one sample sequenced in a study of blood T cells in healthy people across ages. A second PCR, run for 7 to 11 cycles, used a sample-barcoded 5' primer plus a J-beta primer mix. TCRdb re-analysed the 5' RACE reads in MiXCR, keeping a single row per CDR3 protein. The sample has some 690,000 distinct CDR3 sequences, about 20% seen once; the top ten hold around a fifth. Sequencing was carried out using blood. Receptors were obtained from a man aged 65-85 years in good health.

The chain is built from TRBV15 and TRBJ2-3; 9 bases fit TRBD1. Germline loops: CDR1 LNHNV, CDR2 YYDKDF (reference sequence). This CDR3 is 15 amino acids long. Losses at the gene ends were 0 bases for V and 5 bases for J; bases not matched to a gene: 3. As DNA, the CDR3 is TGTGCCACCAGCAGAGATATGACAGGGGGAGATACGCAGTATTTT. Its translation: CATSRDMTGGDTQYF.

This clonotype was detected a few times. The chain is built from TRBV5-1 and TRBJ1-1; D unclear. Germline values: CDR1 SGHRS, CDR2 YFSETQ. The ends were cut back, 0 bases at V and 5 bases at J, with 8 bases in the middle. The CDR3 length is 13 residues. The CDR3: CASSLGSQTEAFF. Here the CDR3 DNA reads TGCGCCAGCAGCTTGGGCAGTCAGACTGAAGCTTTCTTT.

In DNA form, the CDR3 reads TGTGCCAGTAGGGGACAGGGGAACACTGAAGCTTTCTTT. Translated, it gives CASRGQGNTEAFF. The chain has TRBV12-3 or TRBV12-4 and TRBJ1-1; 9 nucleotides line up with TRBD1. V shed 9 bases and J 1 base; nucleotides not matched to a gene: 3. This CDR3 contains 13 residues.

The CDR3 DNA follows: TGCGCCAGCAGCTTGGGACAGGGACCCCAGCATTTT. Protein sequence: CASSLGQGPQHF. The gene calls are TRBV5-1 and TRBJ1-5; TRBD1 matches at 7 bases. The CDR3 has 12 amino acids. Germline V gene lookup returns CDR1 SGHRS and CDR2 YFSETQ. V was clipped by 0 bases and J by 10 bases; unmatched bases: 1. The full variable domain, rest sourced from reference TRBV5-1 and TRBJ1-5, is KAGVTQTPRYLIKTRGQQVTLSCSPISGHRSVSWYQQTPGQGLQFLFEYFSETQRNKGNFPGRFSGRQFSNSRSEMNVSTLELGDSALYLCASSLGQGPQHFGDGTRLSIL.

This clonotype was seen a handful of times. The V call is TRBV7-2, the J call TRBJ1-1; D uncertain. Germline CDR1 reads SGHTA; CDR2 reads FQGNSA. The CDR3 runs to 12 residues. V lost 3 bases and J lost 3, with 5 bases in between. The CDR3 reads CASSFSDTEAFF. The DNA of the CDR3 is TGTGCCAGCAGCTTCTCGGACACTGAAGCTTTCTTT.

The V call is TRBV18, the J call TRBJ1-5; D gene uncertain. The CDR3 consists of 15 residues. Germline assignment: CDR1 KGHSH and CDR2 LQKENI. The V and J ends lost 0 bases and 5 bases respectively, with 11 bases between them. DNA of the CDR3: TGTGCCAGCTCACCACCGGGCGGGGAGTATCAGCCCCAGCATTTT. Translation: CASSPPGGEYQPQHF. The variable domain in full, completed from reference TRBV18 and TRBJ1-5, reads NAGVMQNPRHLVRRRGQEARLRCSPMKGHSHVYWYRQLPEEGLKFMVYLQKENIIDESGMPKERFSAEFPKEGPSILRIQQVVRGDSAAYFCASSPPGGEYQPQHFGDGTRLSIL.

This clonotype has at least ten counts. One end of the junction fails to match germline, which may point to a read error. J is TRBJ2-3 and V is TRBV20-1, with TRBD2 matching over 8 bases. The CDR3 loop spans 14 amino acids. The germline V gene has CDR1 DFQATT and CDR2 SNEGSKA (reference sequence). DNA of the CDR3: TGCAGTGCTGGACCGGGACTAGGACCTAGAGCAGTACATTTT. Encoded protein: CSAGPGLGPRAVHF.